The clone carrying this TCR beta chain has a single count. In the original processing: Reference gene primer amplification gave estimated nucleated cell counts. Sequenced by immunoSEQ multiplex PCR; TCRdb stores in-frame clones only, minus some. V and J calls and clone size are those listed in that table; D and trimming were worked out from the DNA. The profile shows approximately 19,000 clones, over 75% of them singletons. These data belong to a study of blood T cell repertoires in COVID-19. Study overall: Samples came from the United States, Italy and Spain, spanning acute and convalescent COVID-19. The analysed material was cDNA or gDNA that came from T cells, B-cell-depleted T cells, or PBMCs.

This receptor was taken from a human donor in a cohort sampled during active COVID-19. The donor label of this sample is uncertain. Material: peripheral blood.

The CDR3 is CASSQGFGTSLGNEQFF. For the CDR3, the DNA is TGTGCCAGCAGCCAAGGTTTTGGAACTAGTCTAGGCAATGAGCAGTTCTTC. V usage is TRBV3-1 (or the pseudogene TRBV3-2) and J usage is TRBJ2-1; possible D gene TRBD2, 5 bases. The CDR3 sequence is 17 residues long. Germline V gives CDR1 LGHDT, CDR2 YNNKEL (reference sequence). Trimming removed 1 base at V and 6 bases at J, with 19 bases between.